This TCR beta chain was sequenced during a study of OX40 agonist ivuxolimab in advanced cancers. Study background: Cohort: 82.7% men, mean age about 60, aged about 23 to 79. Prior anti-PD-1, anti-PD-L1 or anti-CTLA-4 therapy was allowed; roughly 40% had some. Study observations and caveats: CD4+ and CD8+ blood T cells expanded clonally by week 6 at 0.1 to 3.0 mg/kg.

Concerning this clone: The antigen is unknown.

With baseline, cycle 4 day 1, and cycle 7 day 1 as timepoints, blood was sampled. Only in-frame clones appear in the TCRdb table, and some are missing; sequencing was by immunoSEQ multiplex PCR. Here the sample spans about 82,000 clones, less than 85% being singletons. The sequence was collected from an adult with an advanced solid tumor such as melanoma, head and neck, liver or kidney cancer. Source: CD4+ or CD8+ T cells sorted from blood, taken in a trial of the OX40 agonist ivuxolimab.

The CDR3 DNA is TGTGCCAGCAGCCCGGGACTCCTAACCACAGATACGCAGTATTTT. Its translation is CASSPGLLTTDTQYF. The chain joins TRBV5-4 to TRBJ2-3; possibly TRBD2 for D (6 bases). The germline V gene has CDR1 SGHNT and CDR2 YYREEE (reference sequence). V was cut by 4 bases and J by 2 bases, with 14 bases left in between. CDR3 length: 15 amino acids.